This T cell receptor (beta chain) was captured in a study of T-cell memory formation after mild COVID-19. Study at large: Most TCR clusters belonged to a single donor.

CDR1 is SGHTA, CDR2 FQGTGA, per germline. The CDR3 totals 15 residues. V was clipped by 5 bases and J by 2 bases; unmatched bases: 4. With constant-segment primers, 5'RACE yielded cDNA libraries of TCR alpha and TCR beta that carried sample barcodes and UMIs. One entry per CDR3 protein, called by TCRdb with MiXCR from the 5' RACE reads. The data contain hundreds of thousands of distinct CDR3 sequences, around 20% of them singletons. The sample taken for sequencing was PBMCs or a T cell subset sorted from them (not recorded which). The TCR was taken from an adult woman who had mild COVID-19 (a few samples of this study predate the infection). Cell type and time point are not known. J is TRBJ2-5 and V is TRBV7-3, with TRBD2 matching over 11 bases. The CDR3 DNA follows: TGTGCCAGCAGCCAACTAGCGGGGGCGCAAGAGACCCAGTACTTC. Protein sequence: CASSQLAGAQETQYF.